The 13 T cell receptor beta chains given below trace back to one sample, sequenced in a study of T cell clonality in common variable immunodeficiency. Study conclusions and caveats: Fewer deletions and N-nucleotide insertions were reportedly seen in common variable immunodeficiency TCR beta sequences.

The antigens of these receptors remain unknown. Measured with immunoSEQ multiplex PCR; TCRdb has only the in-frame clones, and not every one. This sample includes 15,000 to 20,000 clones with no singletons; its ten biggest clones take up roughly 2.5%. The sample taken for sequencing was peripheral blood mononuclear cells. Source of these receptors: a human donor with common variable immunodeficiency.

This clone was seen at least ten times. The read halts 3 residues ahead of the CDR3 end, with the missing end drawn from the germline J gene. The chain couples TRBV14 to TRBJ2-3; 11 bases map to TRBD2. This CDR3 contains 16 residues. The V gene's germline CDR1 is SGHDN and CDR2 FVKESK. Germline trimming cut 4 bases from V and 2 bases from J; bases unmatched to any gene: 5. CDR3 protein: CASSLRLAGITDTQYF. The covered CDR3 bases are TGTGCCAGCAGCCTTAGACTAGCGGGGATCACAGATACG.

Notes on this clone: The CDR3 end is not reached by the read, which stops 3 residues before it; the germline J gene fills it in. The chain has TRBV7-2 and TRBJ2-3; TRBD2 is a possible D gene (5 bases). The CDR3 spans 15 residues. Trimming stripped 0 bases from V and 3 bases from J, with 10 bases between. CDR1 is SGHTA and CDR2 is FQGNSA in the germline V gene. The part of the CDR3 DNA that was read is TGTGCCAGCAGCTTAGCCGGACTGAAAACAGATACG. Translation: CASSLAGLKTDT. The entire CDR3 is CASSLAGLKTDTQYF. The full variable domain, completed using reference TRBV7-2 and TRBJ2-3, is GAGVSQSPSNKVTEKGKDVELRCDPISGHTALYWYRQSLGQGLEFLIYFQGNSAPDKSGLPSDRFSAERTGGSVSTLTIQRTQQEDSAVYLCASSLAGLKTDTQYFGPGTRLTVL.

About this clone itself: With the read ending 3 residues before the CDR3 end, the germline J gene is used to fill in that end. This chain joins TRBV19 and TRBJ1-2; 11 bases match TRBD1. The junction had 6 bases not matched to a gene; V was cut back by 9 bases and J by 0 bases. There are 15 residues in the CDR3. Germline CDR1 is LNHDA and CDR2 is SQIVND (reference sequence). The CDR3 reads CASTGQGGTNYGYTF. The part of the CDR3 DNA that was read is TGTGCCAGCACGGGACAGGGGGGAACTAACTATGGC.

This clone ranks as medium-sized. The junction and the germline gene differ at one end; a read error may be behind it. CDR3 bases read: TGCAGCGTCGAAGGACAGGGGGGGAATGGC. It yields the protein CSVEGQGGNG. From start to end, the CDR3 is CSVEGQGGNGYTF. The chain carries TRBV29-1 and TRBJ1-2; 10 bases are shared with TRBD1. Read sequence stops 3 residues before the CDR3 end, and the germline J gene provides the missing end. The CDR3 has 13 amino acids. The germline CDR1 and CDR2 sequences are SQVTM and ANQGSEA.

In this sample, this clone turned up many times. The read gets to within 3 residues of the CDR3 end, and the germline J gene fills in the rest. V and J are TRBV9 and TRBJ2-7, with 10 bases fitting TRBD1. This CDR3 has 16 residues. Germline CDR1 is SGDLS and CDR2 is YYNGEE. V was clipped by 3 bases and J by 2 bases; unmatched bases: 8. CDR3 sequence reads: CASSASPDRGAYEQYF. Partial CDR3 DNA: TGTGCCAGCAGCGCCTCACCGGACAGGGGGGCCTACGAG. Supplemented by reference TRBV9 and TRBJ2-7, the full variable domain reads DSGVTQTPKHLITATGQRVTLRCSPRSGDLSVYWYQQSLDQGLQFLIQYYNGEERAKGNILERFSAQQFPDLHSELNLSSLELGDSALYFCASSASPDRGAYEQYFGPGTRLTVT.

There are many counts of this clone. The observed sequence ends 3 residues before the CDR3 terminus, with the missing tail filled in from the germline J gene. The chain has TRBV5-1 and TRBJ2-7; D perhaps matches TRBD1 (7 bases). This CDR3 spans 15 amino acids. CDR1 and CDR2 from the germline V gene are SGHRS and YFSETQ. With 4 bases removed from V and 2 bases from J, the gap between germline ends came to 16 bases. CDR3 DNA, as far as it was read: TGCGCCAGCAGCGGGGGGACAGTTGGAGCCTACGAG. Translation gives CASSGGTVGAYE. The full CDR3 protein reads CASSGGTVGAYEQYF.

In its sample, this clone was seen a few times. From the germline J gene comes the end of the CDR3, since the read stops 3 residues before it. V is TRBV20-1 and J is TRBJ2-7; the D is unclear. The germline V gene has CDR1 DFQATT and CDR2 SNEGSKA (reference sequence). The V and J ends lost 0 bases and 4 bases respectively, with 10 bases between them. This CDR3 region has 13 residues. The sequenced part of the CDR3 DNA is TGCAGTGCTAGAGAGATAGCTAGGTACGAG. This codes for CSAREIARYE. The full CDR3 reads CSAREIARYEQYF.

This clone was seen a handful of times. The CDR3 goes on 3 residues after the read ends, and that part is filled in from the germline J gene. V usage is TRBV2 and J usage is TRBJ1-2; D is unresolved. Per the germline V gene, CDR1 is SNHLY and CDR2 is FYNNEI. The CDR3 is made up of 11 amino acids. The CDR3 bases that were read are TGTGCCAGCAGTGCGAGCCGGGGC. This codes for CASSASRG. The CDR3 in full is CASSASRGYTF.

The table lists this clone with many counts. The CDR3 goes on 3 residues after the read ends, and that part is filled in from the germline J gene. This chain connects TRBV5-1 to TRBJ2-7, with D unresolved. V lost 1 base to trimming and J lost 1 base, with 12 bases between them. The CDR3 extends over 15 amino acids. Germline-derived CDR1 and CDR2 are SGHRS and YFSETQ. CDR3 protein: CASSLQPGSSYEQYF. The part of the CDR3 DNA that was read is TGCGCCAGCAGCTTGCAACCAGGATCGTCCTACGAG.

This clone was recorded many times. This CDR3 is CSAMAGPEETQYF. The covered CDR3 bases are TGCAGTGCTATGGCAGGGCCCGAAGAGACC. The chain couples TRBV20-1 to TRBJ2-5; maybe TRBD1 (5 bases). The sequence runs out 3 residues before the end of the CDR3; the remainder is reconstructed from the germline J gene. This CDR3 is 13 amino acids long. Germline CDR1 DFQATT, CDR2 SNEGSKA (reference sequence). The V and J ends lost 4 bases and 3 bases respectively, with 12 bases between them.

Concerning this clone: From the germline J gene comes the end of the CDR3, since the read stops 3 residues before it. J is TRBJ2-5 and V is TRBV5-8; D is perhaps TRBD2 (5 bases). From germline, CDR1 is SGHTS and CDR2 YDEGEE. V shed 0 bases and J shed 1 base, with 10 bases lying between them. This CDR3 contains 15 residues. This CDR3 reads CASSLAGESQETQYF. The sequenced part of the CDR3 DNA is TGTGCCAGCAGCTTGGCCGGGGAATCCCAAGAGACC.

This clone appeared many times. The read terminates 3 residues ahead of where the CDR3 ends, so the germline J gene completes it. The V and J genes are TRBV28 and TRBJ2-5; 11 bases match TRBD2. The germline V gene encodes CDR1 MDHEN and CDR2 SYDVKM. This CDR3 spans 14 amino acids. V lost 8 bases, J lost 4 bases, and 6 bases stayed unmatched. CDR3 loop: CASFTSGSLETQYF. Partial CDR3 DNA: TGTGCCAGCTTCACTAGCGGGAGCCTAGAGACC.

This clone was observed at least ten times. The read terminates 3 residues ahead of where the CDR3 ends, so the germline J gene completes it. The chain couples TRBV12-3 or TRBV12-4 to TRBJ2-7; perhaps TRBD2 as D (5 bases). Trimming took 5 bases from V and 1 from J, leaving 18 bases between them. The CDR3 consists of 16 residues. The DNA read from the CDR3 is TGTGCCAGCAGTCCGAGGGCCTTTGCCCATTCCTACGAG. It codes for CASSPRAFAHSYE. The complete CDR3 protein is CASSPRAFAHSYEQYF.